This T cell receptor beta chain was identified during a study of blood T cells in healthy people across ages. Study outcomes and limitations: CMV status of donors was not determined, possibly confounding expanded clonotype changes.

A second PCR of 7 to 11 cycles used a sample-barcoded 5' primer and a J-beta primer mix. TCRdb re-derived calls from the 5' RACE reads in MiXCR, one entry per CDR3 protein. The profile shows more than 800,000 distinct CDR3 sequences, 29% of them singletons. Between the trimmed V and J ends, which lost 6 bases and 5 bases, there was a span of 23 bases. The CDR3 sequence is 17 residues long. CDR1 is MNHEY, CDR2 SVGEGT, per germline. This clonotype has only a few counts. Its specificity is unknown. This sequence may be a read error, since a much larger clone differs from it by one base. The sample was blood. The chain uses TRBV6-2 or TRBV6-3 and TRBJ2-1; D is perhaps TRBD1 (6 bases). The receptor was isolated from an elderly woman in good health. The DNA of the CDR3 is TGTGCCAGCAGGGGGTACATGGGCCGGGACACAAACAATGAGCAGTTCTTC. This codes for CASRGYMGRDTNNEQFF.